These 21 T cell receptor beta chains came from one sample sequenced in a study of CD4+ T cells in melanoma. The data were produced by immunoSEQ multiplex PCR, yet TCRdb's version contains in-frame clones alone and is incomplete. This table holds about 110,000 clones, around 92% found once. Sequenced input: peripheral blood. These TCRs come from a human donor with melanoma.

CDR3 bases: TGTGCCAGCAGTGAAAGGGAGCTCTATGGCTACACCTTC. This translates into CASSERELYGYTF. This chain connects TRBV25-1 to TRBJ1-2; D gene ambiguous. Germline V gene data show CDR1 as MGHDK and CDR2 as SYGVNS. V lost 2 bases to trimming and J lost 4 bases, with 8 bases between them. The CDR3 is made up of 13 amino acids.

This chain connects TRBV7-7 to TRBJ2-3; D gene ambiguous. Germline values: CDR1 SSHAT, CDR2 FNYEAQ (reference sequence). The CDR3 is 13 amino acids. V lost 5 bases, J lost 2 bases, and 8 bases lay in between. CDR3 loop: CASSEIATDTQYF. CDR3 nucleotide sequence: TGTGCCAGCAGCGAGATCGCCACAGATACGCAGTATTTT.

This chain links TRBV11-2 with TRBJ2-7; 14 bases line up with TRBD2. V lost 5 bases and J lost 5; bases outside the gene matches: 5. Germline V gives CDR1 SGHAT, CDR2 FQNNGV. There are 15 residues in the CDR3. In DNA form, the CDR3 reads TGTGCCAGCAGCGCGGGACTAGCGGGAGTGAACGAGCAGTACTTC. Translated: CASSAGLAGVNEQYF. The variable domain in full, with the rest retrieved from reference TRBV11-2 and TRBJ2-7, is EAGVAQSPRYKIIEKRQSVAFWCNPISGHATLYWYQQILGQGPKLLIQFQNNGVVDDSQLPKDRFSAERLKGVDSTLKIQPAKLEDSAVYLCASSAGLAGVNEQYFGPGTRLTVT.

For this clone: Other DNA sequences in the sample encode the same CDR3. The gene calls are TRBV5-1 and TRBJ2-2, with unresolved D. This CDR3 region has 13 residues. The V and J ends lost 4 bases and 4 bases respectively, with 8 bases between them. Looked up from germline, CDR1 is SGHRS and CDR2 is YFSETQ. The CDR3 spells CASSLIGTGELFF. Here the CDR3 DNA reads TGCGCCAGCAGCCTGATCGGCACCGGGGAGCTGTTTTTT.

V and J are TRBV5-5 and TRBJ1-4, with D uncertain. Germline V gives CDR1 SGHKS, CDR2 YYEKEE (reference sequence). The CDR3 has 14 residues. Trimming left V 2 bases short and J 6 bases short, with 11 bases between. Here the CDR3 reads CASSFGYPHEKLFF. CDR3 nucleotide sequence: TGTGCCAGCAGCTTTGGGTACCCCCATGAAAAACTGTTTTTT.

This rearrangement joins TRBV7-6 to TRBJ2-7; D gene uncertain. The CDR3 length is 16 residues. Germline V lookup: CDR1 SGHVS, CDR2 FNYEAQ. The germline V and J ends were trimmed by 1 base and 3 bases, with 16 bases remaining between them. Written as DNA, the CDR3 is TGTGCCAGCAGCTTAGAAGTGGCAGGCCCAGGCTACGAGCAGTACTTC. It is translated as CASSLEVAGPGYEQYF.

The chain uses TRBV7-2 and TRBJ1-2; possible D gene TRBD1, 5 bases. The germline V gene has CDR1 SGHTA and CDR2 FQGNSA. Trimming pared 1 base from V and 7 bases from J, leaving 10 bases between. This CDR3 spans 13 amino acids. CDR3 residues: CASSLEVRVGYTF. The CDR3 nucleotides read TGTGCCAGCAGCTTAGAGGTCAGGGTTGGCTACACCTTC.

The chain is built from TRBV11-3 and TRBJ2-2; 8 bases agree with TRBD1. The junction had 5 bases not matched to a gene; V was cut back by 4 bases and J by 4 bases. This CDR3 spans 15 amino acids. Germline V gene sequence: CDR1 SGHNT, CDR2 YENEEA. The chain's CDR3 is CASSSRGRGTGELFF. CDR3 sequence (DNA): TGTGCCAGCAGCTCCAGGGGGCGCGGCACCGGGGAGCTGTTTTTT.

In this sample, this clone turned up a few times. The V gene is TRBV2, the J gene TRBJ2-1, with TRBD1 as a possible D gene (6 bases). The CDR3 is made up of 14 amino acids. Germline V CDR1 and CDR2: SNHLY, FYNNEI. V lost 6 bases to trimming and J lost 5 bases, with 14 bases between them. CDR3 sequence reads: CASRARTENNEQFF. The CDR3 DNA follows: TGTGCCAGCAGGGCCAGGACAGAAAACAATGAGCAGTTCTTC.

The chain couples TRBV5-1 to TRBJ2-7, with D tentatively TRBD1 or TRBD2 (9 bases each). The V gene's germline CDR1 is SGHRS and CDR2 YFSETQ. This CDR3 has 19 residues. V lost 3 bases and J lost 2, with 27 bases in between. CDR3 in amino acids: CASSWGTGGKTSGAYEQYF. CDR3 DNA sequence: TGCGCCAGCAGCTGGGGAACAGGGGGCAAGACTAGCGGAGCCTACGAGCAGTACTTC. Full variable domain (outside the CDR3, taken from reference TRBV5-1 and TRBJ2-7): KAGVTQTPRYLIKTRGQQVTLSCSPISGHRSVSWYQQTPGQGLQFLFEYFSETQRNKGNFPGRFSGRQFSNSRSEMNVSTLELGDSALYLCASSWGTGGKTSGAYEQYFGPGTRLTVT.

V gene TRBV29-1 combines with J gene TRBJ2-7; D is perhaps TRBD1 or TRBD2 (5 bases each). Trimming stripped 6 bases from V and 2 bases from J, with 11 bases between. The CDR3 contains 12 residues. Looked up from germline, CDR1 is SQVTM and CDR2 is ANQGSEA. The CDR3 DNA sequence: TGCAGCGTCCGAGGGGTCACCTACGAGCAGTACTTC. Its translation is CSVRGVTYEQYF.

The CDR3 DNA reads TGTGCCAGCTCGCCTCTAGCGGGAGGGGACGAGCAGTACTTC. Its translation is CASSPLAGGDEQYF. The chain uses TRBV18 and TRBJ2-7, with 12 bases identical to TRBD2. This CDR3 is built from 14 residues. Looked up from germline, CDR1 is KGHSH and CDR2 is LQKENI. The trim removed 6 bases at V and 5 bases at J, leaving 5 bases unmatched.

This clone was picked up one time. The CDR3 sequence: CASSPRTDTQYF. The CDR3 nucleotides read TGTGCCAGCAGCCCCCGAACAGATACGCAGTATTTT. The genes are TRBV7-6 and TRBJ2-3; no clear D gene. V was trimmed by 5 bases and J by 3 bases, leaving 6 bases between them. The CDR3 loop spans 12 amino acids. Germline assignment: CDR1 SGHVS and CDR2 FNYEAQ.

This clone was counted a few times. The rearrangement joins TRBV4-1 to TRBJ2-4; 8 nucleotides match TRBD1. Germline V gives CDR1 MGHRA, CDR2 YSYEKL. V shed 1 base, J shed 6 bases, and the junction held 8 bases outside the gene matches. The CDR3 is 16 amino acids. CDR3 residues: CASSQGDRTGLNIQYF. CDR3 sequence (DNA): TGCGCCAGCAGCCAAGGGGACCGGACAGGGCTAAACATTCAGTACTTC.

The rearrangement links TRBV7-3 to TRBJ2-5, with 11 bases identical to TRBD2. The V gene end was trimmed by 5 bases and the J gene end by 3 bases; junction bases not matched to a gene: 17. This CDR3 comprises 19 residues. CDR1 and CDR2 (germline): SGHTA, FQGTGA. The CDR3 nucleotides are TGTGCCAGCAGCCCCGATATCGGGTCTAGCGGGGGGCGTGAAGAGACCCAGTACTTC. This sequence encodes CASSPDIGSSGGREETQYF.

The chain uses TRBV5-6 and TRBJ1-1; 9 positions match TRBD1. The CDR3 is 16 residues long. The V gene's germline CDR1 is SGHDT and CDR2 YYEEEE. V lost 2 bases to trimming and J lost 4 bases; unmatched junction nucleotides: 9. The CDR3 sequence: CASSFPGQGMATEAFF. CDR3 DNA: TGTGCCAGCAGCTTTCCCGGACAGGGGATGGCCACTGAAGCTTTCTTT. Full variable domain (rest looked up from reference TRBV5-6 and TRBJ1-1): DAGVTQSPTHLIKTRGQQVTLRCSPKSGHDTVSWYQQALGQGPQFIFQYYEEEERQRGNFPDRFSGHQFPNYSSELNVNALLLGDSALYLCASSFPGQGMATEAFFGQGTRLTVV.

This rearrangement joins TRBV5-1 to TRBJ1-2; a weak D match, TRBD1 (6 bases). The CDR3 is 15 amino acids. V shed 0 bases and J shed 1 base, with 10 bases lying between them. In germline, CDR1 is SGHRS, CDR2 YFSETQ. Here the CDR3 DNA reads TGCGCCAGCAGCTTGGTGGCAGGGGATAACTATGGCTACACCTTC. It yields the protein CASSLVAGDNYGYTF.

The V call is TRBV30, the J call TRBJ1-4; the D gene is possibly TRBD1 (6 bases). V was shortened by 0 bases and J by 7 bases, with 15 bases between the two germline ends. The CDR3 contains 15 residues. Germline CDR1 and CDR2: GTSNPN and SVGIG (reference sequence). Here the CDR3 reads CAWSVLGGGVEKLFF. In DNA form, the CDR3 reads TGTGCCTGGAGTGTACTCGGAGGGGGAGTTGAAAAACTGTTTTTT.

The chain is built from TRBV7-3 and TRBJ2-3; weak D call: TRBD2 (5 bases). Trimming shortened V by 7 bases and J by 7 bases, and 15 bases separated the two germline ends. The V gene's germline CDR1 is SGHTA and CDR2 FQGTGA. CDR3 length equals 13 residues. The CDR3 region has the DNA TGTGCCAGCACCCTTGGACCGGGGAATACGCAGTATTTT. Its protein product is CASTLGPGNTQYF.

This clone was observed once. The rearrangement joins TRBV7-3 to TRBJ2-7; no clear D gene. With 2 bases removed from V and 5 bases from J, the gap between germline ends came to 13 bases. Germline V gives CDR1 SGHTA, CDR2 FQGTGA. The CDR3 length is 14 residues. CDR3 sequence: CASSLGGGVHEQYF. CDR3 coding DNA: TGTGCCAGCAGCTTAGGTGGTGGGGTCCACGAGCAGTACTTC.

This chain links TRBV7-2 with TRBJ2-5; D ambiguous. CDR1 and CDR2 (germline): SGHTA, FQGNSA. There are 11 residues in the CDR3. With 3 bases removed from V and 7 bases from J, the gap between germline ends came to 6 bases. For the CDR3, the DNA is TGTGCCAGCAGCTTCCCCGGGACCCAGTACTTC. Translation: CASSFPGTQYF.